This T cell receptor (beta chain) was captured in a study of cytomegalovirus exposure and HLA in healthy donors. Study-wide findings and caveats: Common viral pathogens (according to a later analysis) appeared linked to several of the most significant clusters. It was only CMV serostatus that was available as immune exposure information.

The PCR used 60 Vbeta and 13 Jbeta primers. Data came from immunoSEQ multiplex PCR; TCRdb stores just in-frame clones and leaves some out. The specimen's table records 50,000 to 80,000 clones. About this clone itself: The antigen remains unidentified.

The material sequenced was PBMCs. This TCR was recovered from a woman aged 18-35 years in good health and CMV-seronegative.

As DNA, the CDR3 is TGTGCCTGGAGTGTGGGGTGGGCGGGAGTGACCCAGTACTTC. Its translation: CAWSVGWAGVTQYF. This chain uses TRBV30 with TRBJ2-5; 7 bases are a match to TRBD2. The CDR3 is 14 amino acids. Trimming removed 0 bases from V and 7 bases from J; junction bases left unmatched: 8. CDR1 is GTSNPN, CDR2 SVGIG, per germline (reference sequence).